What follows are 5 T cell receptor beta chains derived from one specimen sequenced in a study of cytomegalovirus exposure and HLA in healthy donors. Use of 60 Vbeta and 13 Jbeta primers characterized the PCR. Using immunoSEQ multiplex PCR, the repertoire was profiled, and TCRdb retains in-frame clones only, with some absent. The data contain around 180,000 clones, less than 75% of them singletons. Source material: PBMCs. These receptors all stem from a girl aged 5-17 years in good health and CMV-seronegative.

J is TRBJ1-2 and V is TRBV19, with 8 bases lining up with TRBD1. V shed 6 bases, J shed 3 bases, and the junction held 6 bases outside the gene matches. Germline V gives CDR1 LNHDA, CDR2 SQIVND (reference sequence). The length of the CDR3 is 14 residues. Here the CDR3 DNA reads TGTGCCAGTAGGGTTGGACAGGGTTACTATGGCTACACCTTC. Its protein product is CASRVGQGYYGYTF.

This sequence joins TRBV4-1 and TRBJ1-5; D unresolved. CDR3 length equals 13 residues. Germline V gives CDR1 MGHRA, CDR2 YSYEKL. V was trimmed by 0 bases and J by 9 bases, leaving 9 bases between them. In nucleotides, the CDR3 is TGCGCCAGCAGCCAAGATGGTACGGGGCCCCAGCATTTT. Its protein is CASSQDGTGPQHF.

The J gene is TRBJ1-3, the V gene TRBV29-1, with TRBD1 as a possible D gene (5 bases). V was trimmed by 7 bases and J by 8 bases, leaving 9 bases between them. The CDR3 has 10 residues. Per germline, CDR1 SQVTM and CDR2 ANQGSEA. The DNA for the CDR3 is TGCAGCGCCGGAGGGGACACCATATATTTT. This translates into CSAGGDTIYF.

This clone has a handful of counts. The chain links TRBV4-1 to TRBJ1-2, with D maybe TRBD1 (5 bases). Trimming stripped 3 bases from V and 0 bases from J, with 14 bases between. CDR3 length: 16 residues. CDR1 and CDR2 (germline): MGHRA, YSYEKL. The CDR3 region has the DNA TGCGCCAGCAGCCAGCCGGGACTTTCCCCTAACTATGGCTACACCTTC. This codes for CASSQPGLSPNYGYTF.

In its sample, this clone was seen a few times. The rearrangement joins TRBV5-6 to TRBJ2-3; TRBD2 matches at 8 bases. Germline CDR1 SGHDT, CDR2 YYEEEE. The CDR3 length is 18 residues. The V segment lost 4 bases and the J segment 2 bases; nucleotides outside the gene matches: 15. CDR3 sequence (DNA): TGTGCCAGCAGCACACCCGGGGGGGGCAGGGGCGCCACAGATACGCAGTATTTT. Translation gives CASSTPGGGRGATDTQYF.